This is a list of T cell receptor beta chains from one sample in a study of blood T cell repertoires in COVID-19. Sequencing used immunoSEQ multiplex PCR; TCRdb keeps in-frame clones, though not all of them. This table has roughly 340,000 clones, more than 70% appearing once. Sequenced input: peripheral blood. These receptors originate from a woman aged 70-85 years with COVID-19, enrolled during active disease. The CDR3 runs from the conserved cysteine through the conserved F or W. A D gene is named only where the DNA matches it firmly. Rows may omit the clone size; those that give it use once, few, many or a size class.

CDR3 DNA: TGTGCCAGCAGCTTAACAGGGCCTACTGAAGCTTTCTTT; CDR3 protein: CASSLTGPTEAFF; J gene: TRBJ1-1; clone size: once; V gene: TRBV7-2; D gene: -
CDR3 DNA: TGTGCCACCAGTTCTCCGGGACTAGCCACAGATACGCAGTATTTT; CDR3 protein: CATSSPGLATDTQYF; J gene: TRBJ2-3; clone size: -; V gene: TRBV24-1; D gene: TRBD2
CDR3 DNA: TGTGCCAGCAGCCCGACTAGCGGGGGGGCCGTCCATGAGCAGTTCTTC; CDR3 protein: CASSPTSGGAVHEQFF; J gene: TRBJ2-1; clone size: -; V gene: TRBV5-5; D gene: TRBD2
CDR3 DNA: TGCGCCAGCAGCTTGTACGGGTCCCACACAGATACGCAGTATTTT; CDR3 protein: CASSLYGSHTDTQYF; J gene: TRBJ2-3; clone size: -; V gene: TRBV5-1; D gene: -
CDR3 DNA: TGTGCCAGTAGTAACCCGGGGGGGAACACCGGGGAGCTGTTTTTT; CDR3 protein: CASSNPGGNTGELFF; J gene: TRBJ2-2; clone size: once; V gene: TRBV19; D gene: TRBD2
CDR3 DNA: TGTGCCATCAGTCAACAGGGGCCAACTAATGAAAAACTGTTTTTT; CDR3 protein: CAISQQGPTNEKLFF; J gene: TRBJ1-4; clone size: -; V gene: TRBV10-3; D gene: TRBD1
CDR3 DNA: TGCGCCAGCAGCCAACTACCGACAGGGGGCACCTACGAGCAGTACTTC; CDR3 protein: CASSQLPTGGTYEQYF; J gene: TRBJ2-7; clone size: -; V gene: TRBV4-1; D gene: TRBD1
CDR3 DNA: TGTGCCACCAGGGGTGACGGGACAGTTCCCAATGAGCAGTTCTTC; CDR3 protein: CATRGDGTVPNEQFF; J gene: TRBJ2-1; clone size: -; V gene: TRBV24-1; D gene: TRBD1
CDR3 DNA: TGTGCCACCGCGACAGCGCCCAACACTGAAGCTTTCTTT; CDR3 protein: CATATAPNTEAFF; J gene: TRBJ1-1; clone size: once; V gene: TRBV6-5; D gene: -
CDR3 DNA: TGTGCCAGCAGCCCCGGGTGGGGGCTAGAGACCCAGTACTTC; CDR3 protein: CASSPGWGLETQYF; J gene: TRBJ2-5; clone size: -; V gene: TRBV11-2; D gene: -
CDR3 DNA: TGTGCCAGCAGTACCTCAGGACAGGGCTACACTGAAGCTTTCTTT; CDR3 protein: CASSTSGQGYTEAFF; J gene: TRBJ1-1; clone size: few; V gene: TRBV27; D gene: TRBD1
CDR3 DNA: TGTGCCAGCAGTGAAGAGCCCGTCTATGGCTACACCTTC; CDR3 protein: CASSEEPVYGYTF; J gene: TRBJ1-2; clone size: once; V gene: TRBV6-1; D gene: -
CDR3 DNA: TGTGCCAGCAGCTTTACAGGAGCGAATTCACCCCTCCACTTT; CDR3 protein: CASSFTGANSPLHF; J gene: TRBJ1-6; clone size: -; V gene: TRBV5-7; D gene: -
CDR3 DNA: TGCGCCAGCAGCATCCACAGGGTTTCAGATACGCAGTATTTT; CDR3 protein: CASSIHRVSDTQYF; J gene: TRBJ2-3; clone size: -; V gene: TRBV5-1; D gene: -
CDR3 DNA: TGTGCCAGCATCCCTCCCCGGTCACCCCTCCACTTT; CDR3 protein: CASIPPRSPLHF; J gene: TRBJ1-6; clone size: -; V gene: TRBV21-1; D gene: -
CDR3 DNA: TGCGCCAGCAGCTTGGTTCGGGAGTTGGGATGGGACGAGCAGTACTTC; CDR3 protein: CASSLVRELGWDEQYF; J gene: TRBJ2-7; clone size: once; V gene: TRBV5-1; D gene: -
CDR3 DNA: TGTGCCAGCAGTGCCAGACTAGCTCCCACGACAGATACGCAGTATTTT; CDR3 protein: CASSARLAPTTDTQYF; J gene: TRBJ2-3; clone size: -; V gene: TRBV6-1; D gene: TRBD2
CDR3 DNA: TGTGCCAGTAGTCGTCAGGGATGGCGCTACACCTTC; CDR3 protein: CASSRQGWRYTF; J gene: TRBJ1-2; clone size: -; V gene: TRBV19; D gene: -
CDR3 DNA: TGCGCCAGCAGTAGACTCCCGCAGTTCTTC; CDR3 protein: CASSRLPQFF; J gene: TRBJ2-1; clone size: -; V gene: TRBV10-2; D gene: -
CDR3 DNA: TGTGCCAGTAGTATTCTAACGGGAGCCGAATCACCCCTCCACTTT; CDR3 protein: CASSILTGAESPLHF; J gene: TRBJ1-6; clone size: -; V gene: TRBV19; D gene: -
CDR3 DNA: TGTGCCAGCAGTTCCCGGGGATCCAGCTCCTACGAGCAGTACTTC; CDR3 protein: CASSSRGSSSYEQYF; J gene: TRBJ2-7; clone size: -; V gene: TRBV6-5; D gene: -
CDR3 DNA: TGTGCCAGCAGTCTTACAGGGGTCAACTATGGCTACACCTTC; CDR3 protein: CASSLTGVNYGYTF; J gene: TRBJ1-2; clone size: -; V gene: TRBV9; D gene: TRBD1
CDR3 DNA: TGTGCCAGCAGCTTATCAGGGTCGGCCTACGAGCAGTACTTC; CDR3 protein: CASSLSGSAYEQYF; J gene: TRBJ2-7; clone size: once; V gene: TRBV11-2; D gene: -
CDR3 DNA: TGTGCCAGTAGTATAACAGGGGGTGGAAACACCATATATTTT; CDR3 protein: CASSITGGGNTIYF; J gene: TRBJ1-3; clone size: -; V gene: TRBV19; D gene: TRBD1
CDR3 DNA: TGTGCCATCAGTGACTCGACAGCTGCAAACACCTTC; CDR3 protein: CAISDSTAANTF; J gene: TRBJ1-2; clone size: -; V gene: TRBV10-3; D gene: -
CDR3 DNA: TGTGCCAGCAGCTTAGGGCAGTCAAGTAGGAGGCCTAATGAAAAACTGTTTTTT; CDR3 protein: CASSLGQSSRRPNEKLFF; J gene: TRBJ1-4; clone size: -; V gene: TRBV7-8; D gene: -
CDR3 DNA: TGTGCCAGTAGAACACAGGGGACCTCCTACGAGCAGTACTTC; CDR3 protein: CASRTQGTSYEQYF; J gene: TRBJ2-7; clone size: -; V gene: TRBV19; D gene: TRBD1
CDR3 DNA: TGCGCCAGCAGCCAAGGGACAGATGACACCTACGAGCAGTACTTC; CDR3 protein: CASSQGTDDTYEQYF; J gene: TRBJ2-7; clone size: -; V gene: TRBV4-1; D gene: -
CDR3 DNA: TGTGCCAGCAGGCAGGGCCCAGCCTCTGGAAACACCATATATTTT; CDR3 protein: CASRQGPASGNTIYF; J gene: TRBJ1-3; clone size: -; V gene: TRBV6-5; D gene: -
CDR3 DNA: TGTGCCAGTAGCCTCGACAGAATAGCTGGAAACACCATATATTTT; CDR3 protein: CASSLDRIAGNTIYF; J gene: TRBJ1-3; clone size: few; V gene: TRBV19; D gene: -
CDR3 DNA: TGTGCCAGCAGCGTAGATGCCCAGCGGGGGGGCTCAGATACGCAGTATTTT; CDR3 protein: CASSVDAQRGGSDTQYF; J gene: TRBJ2-3; clone size: -; V gene: TRBV9; D gene: TRBD2
CDR3 DNA: TGTGCCAGCAGCCAGCCCGACAGGGTGGATCAGCCCCAGCATTTT; CDR3 protein: CASSQPDRVDQPQHF; J gene: TRBJ1-5; clone size: -; V gene: TRBV4-2; D gene: TRBD1
CDR3 DNA: TGTGCCAGCAGCCCCGGGACAGGGTGGAGGGGCACTGAAGCTTTCTTT; CDR3 protein: CASSPGTGWRGTEAFF; J gene: TRBJ1-1; clone size: -; V gene: TRBV6-6; D gene: TRBD1
CDR3 DNA: TGTGCCAGCAGCTTAGCCCTATCCGGACAGGGGGAGAACATTCAGTACTTC; CDR3 protein: CASSLALSGQGENIQYF; J gene: TRBJ2-4; clone size: -; V gene: TRBV7-2; D gene: TRBD1
CDR3 DNA: TGTGCCAGCAGCATCAGGGGGGATGGTTACAATGAGCAGTTCTTC; CDR3 protein: CASSIRGDGYNEQFF; J gene: TRBJ2-1; clone size: -; V gene: TRBV11-3; D gene: -
CDR3 DNA: TGTGCCAGCAGCAGACCAGGGGGTAGGAACACTGAAGCTTTCTTT; CDR3 protein: CASSRPGGRNTEAFF; J gene: TRBJ1-1; clone size: -; V gene: TRBV11-2; D gene: TRBD1
CDR3 DNA: TGTGCCAGCAGTTACCAGGGCGGCCAGCCCCAGCATTTT; CDR3 protein: CASSYQGGQPQHF; J gene: TRBJ1-5; clone size: -; V gene: TRBV6-9; D gene: -
CDR3 DNA: TGTGCCAGCAGCCCGGGGGGGATCCCAAACATTCAGTACTTC; CDR3 protein: CASSPGGIPNIQYF; J gene: TRBJ2-4; clone size: -; V gene: TRBV5-4; D gene: TRBD2
CDR3 DNA: TGTGCCATCAGCGCAGCTAGCGGGGGGCAGTTCTTC; CDR3 protein: CAISAASGGQFF; J gene: TRBJ2-1; clone size: -; V gene: TRBV10-3; D gene: TRBD2
CDR3 DNA: TGCGCCAGCAGCCCTCAGGGGTTTCATGATGAAAAACTGTTTTTT; CDR3 protein: CASSPQGFHDEKLFF; J gene: TRBJ1-4; clone size: once; V gene: TRBV5-1; D gene: -
CDR3 DNA: TGTGCCAGCAGCCCCTCAACCGCGTTAGATACGCAGTATTTT; CDR3 protein: CASSPSTALDTQYF; J gene: TRBJ2-3; clone size: -; V gene: TRBV7-3; D gene: -
CDR3 DNA: TGTGCCTCAATGGGGGCTGGCGGCTACACCTTC; CDR3 protein: CASMGAGGYTF; J gene: TRBJ1-2; clone size: once; V gene: TRBV10-3; D gene: -
CDR3 DNA: TGCGCCAGCAGCTATCTACCAACAGGGCACACTGAAGCTTTCTTT; CDR3 protein: CASSYLPTGHTEAFF; J gene: TRBJ1-1; clone size: -; V gene: TRBV5-1; D gene: -
CDR3 DNA: TGCAGTGCCGGACAAGTCTATGGCTACACCTTC; CDR3 protein: CSAGQVYGYTF; J gene: TRBJ1-2; clone size: -; V gene: TRBV20-1; D gene: -
CDR3 DNA: TGTGCCAGCAGCCCGACAGCGAGTACCTACGAGCAGTACTTC; CDR3 protein: CASSPTASTYEQYF; J gene: TRBJ2-7; clone size: -; V gene: TRBV7-9; D gene: -
CDR3 DNA: TGTGCCAGCTCCCCCCAGACAGGGGATAATTCACCCCTCCACTTT; CDR3 protein: CASSPQTGDNSPLHF; J gene: TRBJ1-6; clone size: -; V gene: TRBV18; D gene: TRBD1
CDR3 DNA: TGTGCCAGCAGCCAAAGTGGGGCGAACAATCAGCCCCAGCATTTT; CDR3 protein: CASSQSGANNQPQHF; J gene: TRBJ1-5; clone size: -; V gene: TRBV3-1/TRBV3-2; D gene: -
CDR3 DNA: TGTGCCATCGGGACTCCTTCGTGGGGCTACACCTTC; CDR3 protein: CAIGTPSWGYTF; J gene: TRBJ1-2; clone size: -; V gene: TRBV10-3; D gene: -
CDR3 DNA: TGTGCCAGCAGCTTAGTCGGGGACAGACTCCAAGAGACCCAGTACTTC; CDR3 protein: CASSLVGDRLQETQYF; J gene: TRBJ2-5; clone size: -; V gene: TRBV7-6; D gene: TRBD1
CDR3 DNA: TGCGCCAGCAGCTTGGATCGTGGCAGGGGGATTTATGGCTACACCTTC; CDR3 protein: CASSLDRGRGIYGYTF; J gene: TRBJ1-2; clone size: -; V gene: TRBV5-1; D gene: TRBD1
CDR3 DNA: TGTGCCAGCAGTTTATCCTTGGCCGACAGCTATGGCTACACCTTC; CDR3 protein: CASSLSLADSYGYTF; J gene: TRBJ1-2; clone size: -; V gene: TRBV27; D gene: -
CDR3 DNA: TGTGCCAGCAGCTCCGGGACAGCGTATGGCTACACCTTC; CDR3 protein: CASSSGTAYGYTF; J gene: TRBJ1-2; clone size: once; V gene: TRBV7-2; D gene: TRBD1
CDR3 DNA: TGTGCCAGCAGTTTGGGGGGTGGCTATGGCTACACCTTC; CDR3 protein: CASSLGGGYGYTF; J gene: TRBJ1-2; clone size: -; V gene: TRBV12-3/TRBV12-4; D gene: -
CDR3 DNA: TGTGCCAGCACCTTTTATAGCAATCAGCCCCAGCATTTT; CDR3 protein: CASTFYSNQPQHF; J gene: TRBJ1-5; clone size: -; V gene: TRBV27; D gene: -
CDR3 DNA: TGTGCCAGCAGTGCCTTCTCCCACCCACTAGCGGGGGGGACAGATACGCAGTATTTT; CDR3 protein: CASSAFSHPLAGGTDTQYF; J gene: TRBJ2-3; clone size: -; V gene: TRBV27; D gene: TRBD2
CDR3 DNA: TGTGCCAGCAGTATACGGACAGGGAGCTCTGGGGCCAACGTCCTGACTTTC; CDR3 protein: CASSIRTGSSGANVLTF; J gene: TRBJ2-6; clone size: -; V gene: TRBV6-2/TRBV6-3; D gene: TRBD1
CDR3 DNA: TGTGCCACCAGTGATTACACTAGCGGGGGGCAAGAGACCCAGTACTTC; CDR3 protein: CATSDYTSGGQETQYF; J gene: TRBJ2-5; clone size: -; V gene: TRBV24-1; D gene: TRBD2